Following are 23 T cell receptor beta chains from one sample sequenced in a study of blood T cell repertoires in COVID-19. Clones were sequenced by immunoSEQ multiplex PCR, and TCRdb holds only the in-frame ones, with some missing. The repertoire consists of fewer than 650,000 clones, with about 89% occurring once and the leading ten covering roughly 8.3%. The sample was peripheral blood. The source of these receptors is a woman between 50 and 59 years old with COVID-19, enrolled during active disease.

The gene calls are TRBV6-5 and TRBJ1-2, with 10 bases that match TRBD1. This CDR3 has 14 residues. CDR1 and CDR2 from the germline V gene are MNHEY and SVGAGI. V was clipped by 6 bases and J by 9 bases; unmatched bases: 10. The CDR3 loop reads CASRNRDRGLSYTF. CDR3 nucleotide sequence: TGTGCCAGCAGAAACCGGGACAGGGGCTTGAGCTACACCTTC.

The chain recombines TRBV24-1 with TRBJ2-1, with 11 bases matching TRBD2. This CDR3 region has 15 residues. Germline trimming cut 9 bases from V and 1 base from J; bases unmatched to any gene: 4. Germline V gene data show CDR1 as KGHDR and CDR2 as SFDVKD. The CDR3 DNA sequence: TGTGCCACCTTAGCGGGGGGGTTATCCTACAATGAGCAGTTCTTC. This sequence encodes CATLAGGLSYNEQFF.

The chain combines TRBV29-1 with TRBJ1-3, with 7 bases aligning to TRBD1. Germline V gene lookup returns CDR1 SQVTM and CDR2 ANQGSEA. Trimming removed 0 bases from V and 7 bases from J; junction bases left unmatched: 3. This CDR3 contains 13 residues. The CDR3 loop is CSVEEVRGNTIYF. CDR3 DNA: TGCAGCGTTGAAGAGGTCAGGGGGAACACCATATATTTT.

The chain has TRBV7-8 and TRBJ2-7; 8 bases agree with TRBD1. Looked up from germline, CDR1 is SGHVS and CDR2 is FQNEAQ. The J segment lost 0 bases and the V segment lost 3 bases, leaving 16 bases of the junction unmatched. The CDR3 consists of 19 residues. CDR3: CASSFSIGTGILISYEQYF. The CDR3 nucleotides are TGTGCCAGCAGCTTTAGCATAGGGACAGGAATACTCATCTCCTACGAGCAGTACTTC.

The chain has TRBV6-5 and TRBJ1-1; D not resolved. The CDR3 runs to 12 residues. V lost 8 bases and J 0 bases, leaving 7 bases between the germline ends. Germline-derived CDR1 and CDR2 are MNHEY and SVGAGI. This CDR3 is CASLRVNTEAFF. DNA of the CDR3: TGTGCCAGCCTGCGCGTGAACACTGAAGCTTTCTTT.

Concerning this clone itself: A clone one base away is much larger, so this may be a read error. Distinct nucleotide sequences in the sample also encode this CDR3. This rearrangement joins TRBV2 to TRBJ2-2; 8 bases match TRBD1. The junction had 4 bases not matched to a gene; V was cut back by 8 bases and J by 2 bases. CDR1 is SNHLY, CDR2 FYNNEI, per germline. The CDR3 spans 14 residues. CDR3 amino acids: CASLGQVNTGELFF. CDR3 bases: TGTGCCAGCTTGGGACAGGTCAACACCGGGGAGCTGTTTTTT.

The V gene is TRBV4-1, the J gene TRBJ1-1, with no clear D. The germline gives CDR1 MGHRA, CDR2 YSYEKL. This CDR3 contains 15 residues. The germline V and J ends were trimmed by 0 bases and 0 bases, with 8 bases remaining between them. CDR3 nucleotides: TGCGCCAGCAGCCAAGAGGGCATAATGAACACTGAAGCTTTCTTT. Translation: CASSQEGIMNTEAFF.

The rearrangement links TRBV6-5 to TRBJ1-1; TRBD1 aligns across 7 bases. After removal of 7 bases from V and 1 base from J, the junction contained 6 bases not matched to a gene. From germline, CDR1 is MNHEY and CDR2 SVGAGI. This CDR3 comprises 14 residues. For the CDR3, the DNA is TGTGCCAGCACACCACAGGGGACGAACACTGAAGCTTTCTTT. Translated: CASTPQGTNTEAFF.

This chain connects TRBV6-5 to TRBJ1-1, with D unclear. This CDR3 has 12 amino acids. Germline loops: CDR1 MNHEY, CDR2 SVGAGI. V lost 6 bases and J 9 bases, leaving 14 bases between the germline ends. The CDR3 DNA is TGTGCCAGCAGGGGGTCCTCGGGAAAAGCTTTCTTT. It specifies CASRGSSGKAFF.

This clone appeared a single time. The chain has TRBV30 and TRBJ1-4, with a tentative D call TRBD1 (6 bases). The CDR3 is 15 residues long. V was cut by 3 bases and J by 5 bases, with 16 bases left in between. Per the germline V gene, CDR1 is GTSNPN and CDR2 is SVGIG (reference sequence). In DNA, the CDR3 is TGTGCCTGGAGCCGGGCCCTAAGGGGGAATGAAAAACTGTTTTTT. This translates into CAWSRALRGNEKLFF. Complete variable domain (other parts from reference TRBV30 and TRBJ1-4): SQTIHQWPATLVQPVGSPLSLECTVEGTSNPNLYWYRQAAGRGLQLLFYSVGIGQISSEVPQNLSASRPQDRQFILSSKKLLLSDSGFYLCAWSRALRGNEKLFFGSGTQLSVL.

About this clone itself: The sample contains more than one DNA sequence encoding this CDR3. The rearrangement uses TRBV18 and TRBJ2-3, with 9 bases aligning to TRBD2. The CDR3 consists of 15 residues. The germline CDR1 and CDR2 sequences are KGHSH and LQKENI. The J segment lost 1 base and the V segment lost 3 bases, leaving 2 bases of the junction unmatched. The CDR3 region is CASSPAGGGTDTQYF. CDR3 nucleotides: TGTGCCAGCTCACCCGCGGGGGGGGGCACAGATACGCAGTATTTT.

V is TRBV7-2 and J is TRBJ1-5, with 8 bases lining up with TRBD1. V was pared by 3 bases and J by 15 bases, with 13 bases of the junction left unmatched. The CDR3 is made up of 14 amino acids. Per the germline V gene, CDR1 is SGHTA and CDR2 is FQGNSA. The CDR3: CASSFVTGDALTHF. The CDR3 coding sequence is TGTGCCAGCAGCTTCGTGACAGGGGACGCCCTCACGCATTTT.

The CDR3 DNA sequence: TGTGCCAGCAGGGGGGGGCCTACGGCGGGTGAGCAGTTCTTC. Protein product: CASRGGPTAGEQFF. V and J are TRBV6-5 and TRBJ2-1; a possible D gene is TRBD2 (7 bases). Germline V lookup: CDR1 MNHEY, CDR2 SVGAGI. V was pared by 6 bases and J by 9 bases, with 18 bases between. There are 14 residues in the CDR3.

V and J are TRBV6-4 and TRBJ2-3; D perhaps matches TRBD2 (5 bases). CDR3 size: 15 residues. The V gene's germline CDR1 is MRHNA and CDR2 SNTAGT. Between the trimmed V and J ends, which lost 4 bases and 2 bases, there was a span of 13 bases. Here the CDR3 DNA reads TGTGCCAGCAGTGTTAATGAGGGTGCCACAGATACGCAGTATTTT. It is translated as CASSVNEGATDTQYF.

This chain joins TRBV4-2 and TRBJ1-1, with D hard to call. The V and J ends lost 7 bases and 6 bases respectively, with 15 bases between them. The germline V gene has CDR1 LGHNA and CDR2 YNFKEQ. The CDR3 loop spans 13 amino acids. The CDR3 DNA reads as TGTGCCAGCACCCAGTCTAGTTGGTCTGAAGCTTTCTTT. The encoded protein is CASTQSSWSEAFF.

The genes are TRBV12-3 or TRBV12-4 and TRBJ1-1; D perhaps matches TRBD1 (6 bases). There are 13 residues in the CDR3. Between the trimmed V and J ends, which lost 5 bases and 5 bases, there was a span of 12 bases. The CDR3 sequence: CASSPGVRTEAFF. CDR3 bases: TGTGCCAGCAGTCCAGGGGTTCGGACTGAAGCTTTCTTT.

Note on this clone: This specimen includes other DNA sequences encoding the same CDR3. The gene calls are TRBV5-1 and TRBJ1-1; 8 bases map to TRBD1. This CDR3 has 14 amino acids. The V segment lost 4 bases and the J segment 4 bases; nucleotides outside the gene matches: 6. Germline CDR1 and CDR2: SGHRS and YFSETQ. The CDR3, as DNA: TGCGCCAGCAGCACGGGGACAGGAGGCACTGAAGCTTTCTTT. It codes for CASSTGTGGTEAFF. The full variable domain, with the rest looked up from reference TRBV5-1 and TRBJ1-1, is KAGVTQTPRYLIKTRGQQVTLSCSPISGHRSVSWYQQTPGQGLQFLFEYFSETQRNKGNFPGRFSGRQFSNSRSEMNVSTLELGDSALYLCASSTGTGGTEAFFGQGTRLTVV.

The rearrangement joins TRBV28 to TRBJ1-1, with TRBD1 matching over 7 bases. The CDR3 consists of 15 residues. The V gene end was trimmed by 6 bases and the J gene end by 7 bases; junction bases not matched to a gene: 14. Germline V gene data show CDR1 as MDHEN and CDR2 as SYDVKM. The CDR3 bases are TGTGCCAGCAGCCCTAACAGGGGTTTTAGTAATGAAGCTTTCTTT. Translation: CASSPNRGFSNEAFF.

This rearrangement joins TRBV29-1 to TRBJ1-1, with D hard to call. The V and J ends lost 7 bases and 7 bases respectively, with 19 bases between them. The CDR3 is 13 residues long. Germline assignment: CDR1 SQVTM and CDR2 ANQGSEA. This chain's CDR3 is CSAHGPTIIEAFF. The CDR3 DNA follows: TGCAGCGCCCACGGACCGACTATAATTGAAGCTTTCTTT.

This chain connects TRBV4-1 to TRBJ1-1, with D perhaps matching TRBD1 (5 bases). The CDR3 contains 13 residues. Trimming pared 1 base from V and 7 bases from J, leaving 10 bases between. Germline V gives CDR1 MGHRA, CDR2 YSYEKL. The CDR3 region is CASSQVGAGEAFF. For the CDR3, the DNA is TGCGCCAGCAGCCAAGTAGGGGCCGGTGAAGCTTTCTTT.

Only a few counts were recorded for this clone. The chain links TRBV7-8 to TRBJ2-5, with no clear D. This CDR3 has 15 residues. Germline V lookup: CDR1 SGHVS, CDR2 FQNEAQ. The V and J ends lost 4 bases and 5 bases respectively, with 17 bases between them. CDR3 in DNA: TGTGCCAGCAGCTCCCAGTCACACTTCGGGGAGACCCAGTACTTC. Amino acids: CASSSQSHFGETQYF.

V is TRBV5-1 and J is TRBJ2-3; 12 bases align to TRBD2. Germline V lookup: CDR1 SGHRS, CDR2 YFSETQ. The CDR3 totals 21 residues. V trimming: 6 bases; J trimming: 0 bases; junction bases outside the gene matches: 20. The CDR3 loop reads CASKWTKASGGVYHSTDTQYF. The DNA for the CDR3 is TGCGCCAGCAAATGGACTAAGGCTAGCGGGGGGGTTTACCATAGCACAGATACGCAGTATTTT.

The chain recombines TRBV18 with TRBJ1-2, with 7 nucleotides matching TRBD1. From germline, CDR1 is KGHSH and CDR2 LQKENI. V trimming: 1 base; J trimming: 10 bases; junction bases outside the gene matches: 12. The CDR3 sequence is 15 residues long. Here the CDR3 reads CASSPRTGSEVVYTF. CDR3 coding DNA: TGTGCCAGCTCACCACGGACAGGTAGTGAGGTAGTCTACACCTTC. Filled out from reference TRBV18 and TRBJ1-2, the complete variable domain reads NAGVMQNPRHLVRRRGQEARLRCSPMKGHSHVYWYRQLPEEGLKFMVYLQKENIIDESGMPKERFSAEFPKEGPSILRIQQVVRGDSAAYFCASSPRTGSEVVYTFGSGTRLTVV.